This T cell receptor beta chain was recorded in a study of T-cell reconstitution after alpha-beta-depleted transplantation in children. Regarding the study as a whole: Two months or so post-transplant, alpha-beta T cells reportedly derived from several hundred expanded graft clones.

CDR3 length: 11 residues. Germline CDR1 SGHRS, CDR2 YFSETQ. The V gene lost 4 bases and the J gene lost 3 bases, with 4 bases spanning the gap. TCRbeta library preparation incorporated unique molecular identifiers. Via MiXCR, TCRdb re-called the PCR reads, giving one row per CDR3 protein. The table lists over 150,000 distinct CDR3 sequences, under 8.5% of them singletons, with just over 5.5% in the top ten. This clonotype appeared many times. Antigen unknown. This clonotype originated in a boy between 2 and 10 years old with acute lymphoblastic leukemia, due to receive a stem cell transplant. Material: PBMCs, obtained before TCRalphabeta/CD19-depleted stem cell transplant. The genes are TRBV5-1 and TRBJ1-1, with D uncertain. CDR3 nucleotides: TGCGCCAGCAGCGTGGACACTGAAGCTTTCTTT. Amino acids: CASSVDTEAFF.